A selection of T cell receptor beta chains follows, all from one sample in a study of T-cell memory formation after mild COVID-19. TCRdb processed the 5' RACE reads anew with MiXCR; each CDR3 protein has one entry. Of fewer than 700,000 distinct CDR3 sequences in the sample, less than 25% were seen once. Input material: PBMCs or a T cell subset sorted from them (not recorded which). Receptors were obtained from an adult woman who had mild COVID-19 (a few samples of this study predate the infection). Cell type and time point are not known. The CDR3 runs from the conserved cysteine through the conserved F or W. Fields, in order: V gene, J gene, D gene, clone size, CDR3 protein, CDR3 DNA. D genes are given only for firm matches. Rows may omit the clone size; those that give it use once, few, many or a size class.

TRBV12-5	TRBJ2-1	NA	many	CASGFPGTEQFF	TGTGCTAGTGGTTTCCCCGGGACTGAGCAGTTCTTC
TRBV24-1	TRBJ1-2	NA	NA	CATQQGLDYGYTF	TGTGCCACCCAACAAGGGCTTGACTATGGCTACACCTTC
TRBV20-1	TRBJ1-1	NA	few	CSAMQGGNTEAFF	TGCAGTGCGATGCAGGGAGGAAACACTGAAGCTTTCTTT
TRBV5-5	TRBJ2-7	NA	NA	CASSLLGDSYEQYF	TGTGCCAGCAGCTTGCTAGGTGATTCCTACGAGCAGTACTTC
TRBV15	TRBJ2-5	TRBD2	few	CATSRRSGEETQYF	TGTGCCACCAGCAGACGAAGCGGGGAAGAGACCCAGTACTTC
TRBV19	TRBJ1-2	NA	NA	CASRSGIDSYGYTF	TGTGCCAGCCGCTCAGGGATCGATAGCTATGGCTACACCTTC
TRBV29-1	TRBJ2-4	NA	few	CSVEGPAKNIQYF	TGCAGCGTTGAGGGCCCAGCCAAAAACATTCAGTACTTC
TRBV24-1	TRBJ1-5	NA	few	CATSERFMNQPQHF	TGTGCCACCAGTGAGAGATTTATGAATCAGCCCCAGCATTTT
TRBV7-3	TRBJ1-6	NA	few	CASRLIGGDNNSPLHF	TGTGCCAGTCGTCTAATTGGGGGGGACAATAATTCACCCCTCCACTTT
TRBV15	TRBJ1-5	TRBD1	NA	CATSSMDRENQPQHF	TGTGCCACCAGCAGCATGGACAGGGAAAATCAGCCCCAGCATTTT
TRBV11-3	TRBJ2-2	NA	NA	CASSARTENTGELFF	TGTGCCAGCAGCGCCCGGACGGAGAACACCGGGGAGCTGTTTTTT
TRBV7-3	TRBJ2-3	NA	few	CASSQDRNTYTQYF	TGTGCCAGCAGCCAAGACAGAAACACGTATACGCAGTATTTT
TRBV24-1	TRBJ2-5	NA	NA	CATSEAGQSAQYF	TGTGCCACCAGTGAGGCGGGACAGTCGGCCCAGTACTTC
TRBV18	TRBJ1-6	TRBD1	many	CASSPDREHSPLHF	TGTGCCAGCTCACCCGACAGGGAGCATTCACCCCTCCACTTT
TRBV2	TRBJ1-6	NA	few	CASSQPLDKANSPLHF	TGTGCCAGCAGTCAACCACTCGACAAGGCCAATTCACCCCTCCACTTT
TRBV18	TRBJ1-1	NA	few	CASSPDSRLNTEAFF	TGTGCCAGCTCACCAGACAGCCGACTGAACACTGAAGCTTTCTTT
TRBV5-1	TRBJ2-7	TRBD2	few	CASSLGLAGPSVSEQYF	TGCGCCAGCAGCCTGGGACTAGCGGGGCCTTCTGTCTCCGAGCAGTACTTC
TRBV7-6	TRBJ2-5	NA	NA	CASSLGWDNQETQYF	TGTGCCAGCAGCTTAGGATGGGACAACCAAGAGACCCAGTACTTC
TRBV27	TRBJ1-1	NA	NA	CASSSRGNTMNTEAFF	TGTGCCAGCAGCTCCAGGGGCAACACCATGAACACTGAAGCTTTCTTT
TRBV9	TRBJ2-3	TRBD2	few	CASSVGPLAGEGDTQYF	TGTGCCAGCAGCGTAGGCCCCCTAGCGGGGGAGGGAGATACGCAGTATTTT
TRBV7-8	TRBJ1-3	NA	once	CASSFRETSGNTIYF	TGTGCCAGCAGCTTCCGGGAGACCTCTGGAAACACCATATATTTT
TRBV30	TRBJ2-1	TRBD1	once	CAFSTGVADNEQFF	TGTGCCTTTTCCACAGGGGTTGCTGACAATGAGCAGTTCTTC
TRBV20-1	TRBJ1-1	NA	NA	CSSRRMNTEAFF	TGCAGTAGTCGGAGGATGAACACTGAAGCTTTCTTT
TRBV20-1	TRBJ1-2	NA	NA	CSARPQLYGYTF	TGCAGTGCTAGGCCTCAACTATATGGCTACACCTTC
TRBV12-3/TRBV12-4	TRBJ2-1	TRBD2	many	CASSLIAGPYNEQFF	TGTGCCAGCAGTTTGATAGCGGGACCCTACAATGAGCAGTTCTTC
TRBV7-9	TRBJ2-7	TRBD2	NA	CASSFVTSGPTYEQYF	TGTGCCAGCAGCTTTGTCACTAGCGGACCCACCTACGAGCAGTACTTC
TRBV15	TRBJ2-7	NA	NA	CATSSPYEQYF	TGTGCCACCAGCAGCCCTTACGAGCAGTACTTC
TRBV5-1	TRBJ2-7	TRBD2	few	CASSGGDGREQYF	TGCGCCAGCAGCGGGGGGGACGGCAGGGAGCAGTACTTC
TRBV20-1	TRBJ2-3	NA	NA	CSARGYSGAADTQYF	TGCAGTGCTAGAGGTTACTCGGGAGCTGCAGATACGCAGTATTTT
TRBV6-5	TRBJ2-7	NA	NA	CASTYSPDGNNEQYF	TGTGCCAGCACTTATTCCCCGGACGGCAACAACGAGCAGTACTTC
TRBV2	TRBJ2-3	NA	few	CASVRGTDTQYF	TGTGCCAGTGTCAGGGGAACAGATACGCAGTATTTT
TRBV11-2	TRBJ1-2	NA	NA	CASSPGLGQSGYTF	TGTGCCAGCAGTCCTGGACTGGGACAATCTGGCTACACCTTC
TRBV19	TRBJ2-1	TRBD1	NA	CASSSGTGNNEQFF	TGTGCCAGTAGTAGCGGGACAGGGAACAATGAGCAGTTCTTC
TRBV6-1	TRBJ1-1	NA	few	CASSSGGGVTEAFF	TGTGCCAGCAGCTCGGGGGGTGGGGTGACTGAAGCTTTCTTT
TRBV12-3/TRBV12-4	TRBJ2-5	NA	NA	CASSLSLPGETQYF	TGTGCCAGCAGTTTGTCCCTCCCGGGAGAGACCCAGTACTTC
TRBV11-2	TRBJ2-7	TRBD1	few	CASSSYRGSSYEQYF	TGTGCCAGCAGCTCGTACAGGGGGAGCTCCTACGAGCAGTACTTC
TRBV24-1	TRBJ1-1	NA	few	CATSDREGPEAFF	TGTGCCACCAGTGATAGGGAGGGGCCTGAAGCTTTCTTT
TRBV6-2/TRBV6-3	TRBJ2-3	NA	NA	CASSYSRGPRADTQYF	TGTGCCAGCAGTTACTCGAGAGGGCCGAGGGCAGATACGCAGTATTTT
TRBV20-1	TRBJ2-4	NA	NA	CSALDPTGNIQYF	TGCAGTGCTCTGGACCCTACGGGAAACATTCAGTACTTC
TRBV5-1	TRBJ2-3	NA	NA	CASSLVSSGRDTQYF	TGCGCCAGCAGCTTGGTCAGTAGTGGTCGGGATACGCAGTATTTT
TRBV4-1	TRBJ2-4	TRBD1	NA	CASSQGGGQNIQYF	TGCGCCAGCAGCCAAGGAGGGGGCCAAAACATTCAGTACTTC
TRBV12-3/TRBV12-4	TRBJ2-3	TRBD2	NA	CASCSGRNADTQYF	TGTGCCAGCTGTAGCGGGAGAAACGCAGATACGCAGTATTTT
TRBV7-8	TRBJ2-1	NA	many	CASSLGRHNEQFF	TGTGCCAGCAGCTTAGGCCGCCACAATGAGCAGTTCTTC
TRBV13	TRBJ2-1	NA	NA	CASSLGPNEYEQFF	TGTGCCAGCAGCTTAGGGCCGAATGAGTATGAGCAGTTCTTC
TRBV12-3/TRBV12-4	TRBJ2-2	TRBD2	few	CASNTGLAGTKSTGELFF	TGTGCCAGCAACACGGGACTAGCGGGAACCAAATCCACCGGGGAGCTGTTTTTT
TRBV5-1	TRBJ1-1	NA	NA	CASSLDGSRGTEAFF	TGCGCCAGCAGCTTGGATGGCAGTCGGGGCACTGAAGCTTTCTTT
TRBV7-8	TRBJ1-3	NA	NA	CASSLLGAGNTIYF	TGTGCCAGCAGCTTACTAGGGGCTGGAAACACCATATATTTT